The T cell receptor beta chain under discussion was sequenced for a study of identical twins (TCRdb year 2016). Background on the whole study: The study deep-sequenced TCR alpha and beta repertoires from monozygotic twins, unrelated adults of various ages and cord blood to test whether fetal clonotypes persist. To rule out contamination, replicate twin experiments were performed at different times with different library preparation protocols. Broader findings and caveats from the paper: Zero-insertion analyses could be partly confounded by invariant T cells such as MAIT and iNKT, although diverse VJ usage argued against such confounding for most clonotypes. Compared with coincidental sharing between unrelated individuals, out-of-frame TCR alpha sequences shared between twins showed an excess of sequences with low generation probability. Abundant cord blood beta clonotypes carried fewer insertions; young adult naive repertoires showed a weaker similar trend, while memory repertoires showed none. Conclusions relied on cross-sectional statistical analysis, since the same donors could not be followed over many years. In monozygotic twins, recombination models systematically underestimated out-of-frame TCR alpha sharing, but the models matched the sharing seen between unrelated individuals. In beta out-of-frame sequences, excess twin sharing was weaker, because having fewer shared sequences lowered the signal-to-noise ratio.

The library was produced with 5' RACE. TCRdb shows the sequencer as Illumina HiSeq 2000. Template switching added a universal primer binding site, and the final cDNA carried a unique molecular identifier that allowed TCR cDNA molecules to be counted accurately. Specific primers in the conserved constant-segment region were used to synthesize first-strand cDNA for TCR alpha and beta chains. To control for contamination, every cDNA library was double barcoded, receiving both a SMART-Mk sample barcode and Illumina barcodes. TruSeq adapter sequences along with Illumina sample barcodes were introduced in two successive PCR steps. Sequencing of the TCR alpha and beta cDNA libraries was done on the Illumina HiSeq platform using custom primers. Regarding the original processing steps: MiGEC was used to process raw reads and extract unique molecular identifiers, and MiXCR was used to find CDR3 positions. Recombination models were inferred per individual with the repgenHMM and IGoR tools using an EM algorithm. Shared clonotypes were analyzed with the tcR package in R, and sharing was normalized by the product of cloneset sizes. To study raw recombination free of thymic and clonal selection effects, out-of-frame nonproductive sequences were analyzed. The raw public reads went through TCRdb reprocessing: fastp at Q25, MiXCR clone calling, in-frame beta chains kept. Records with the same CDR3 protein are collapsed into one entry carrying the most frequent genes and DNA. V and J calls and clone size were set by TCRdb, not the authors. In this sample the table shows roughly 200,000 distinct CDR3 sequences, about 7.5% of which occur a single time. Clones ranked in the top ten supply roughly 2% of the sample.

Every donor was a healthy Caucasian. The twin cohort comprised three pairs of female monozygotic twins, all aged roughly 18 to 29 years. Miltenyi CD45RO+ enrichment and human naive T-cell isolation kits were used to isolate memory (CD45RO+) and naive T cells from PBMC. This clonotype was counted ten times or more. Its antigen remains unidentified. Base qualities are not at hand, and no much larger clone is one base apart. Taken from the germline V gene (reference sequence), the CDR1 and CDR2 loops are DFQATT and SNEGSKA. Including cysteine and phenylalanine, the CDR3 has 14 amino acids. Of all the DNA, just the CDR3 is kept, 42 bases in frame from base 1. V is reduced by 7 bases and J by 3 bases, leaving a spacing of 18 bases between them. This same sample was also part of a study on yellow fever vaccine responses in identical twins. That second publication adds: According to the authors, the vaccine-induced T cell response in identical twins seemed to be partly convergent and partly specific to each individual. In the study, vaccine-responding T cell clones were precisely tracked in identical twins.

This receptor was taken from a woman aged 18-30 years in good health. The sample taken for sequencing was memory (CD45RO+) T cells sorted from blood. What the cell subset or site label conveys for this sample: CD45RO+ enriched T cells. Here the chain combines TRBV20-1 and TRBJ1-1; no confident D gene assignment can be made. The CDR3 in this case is CSVMLVTADTEAFF. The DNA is TGCAGTGTTATGCTAGTCACAGCGGACACTGAAGCTTTCTTT.